Listed here are 13 T cell receptor beta chains from one sample, sequenced in a study of cytomegalovirus exposure and HLA in healthy donors. PCR was performed using 60 Vbeta and 13 Jbeta primers. Assay used: immunoSEQ multiplex PCR; TCRdb lists only in-frame clones, some missing. The sample consists of over 150,000 clones, nearly 80% of them appearing once. The sample comprised PBMCs. These receptors came from a man aged 25 to 40 in good health and CMV-seropositive.

V and J are TRBV27 and TRBJ2-5, with 8 bases lining up with TRBD2. V dropped 6 bases and J dropped 3; count of bases not matched to a gene: 18. The CDR3 spans 18 residues. CDR1 is MNHEY and CDR2 is SMNVEV in the germline V gene (reference sequence). CDR3 amino acids: CASSHHRLSGTRKETQYF. Here the CDR3 DNA reads TGTGCCAGCAGCCATCACCGACTCTCCGGGACTAGGAAAGAGACCCAGTACTTC.

This clone was counted once. The chain combines TRBV11-2 with TRBJ1-2; the D gene is possibly TRBD1 (5 bases). Per germline, CDR1 SGHAT and CDR2 FQNNGV. V lost 0 bases and J 4 bases, leaving 12 bases between the germline ends. This CDR3 comprises 15 residues. DNA of the CDR3: TGTGCCAGCAGCTTAGAGTGGGGCAGCTTCTATGGCTACACCTTC. This translates into CASSLEWGSFYGYTF.

This clone is a singleton in its sample. The V call is TRBV5-6, the J call TRBJ2-7; D is possibly TRBD2 (6 bases). Germline V gene lookup returns CDR1 SGHDT and CDR2 YYEEEE. The CDR3 is made up of 13 amino acids. Trimming left V 3 bases short and J 4 bases short, with 11 bases between. This chain's CDR3 is CASSWDSQYEQYF. The CDR3 DNA is TGTGCCAGCAGCTGGGACTCCCAATACGAGCAGTACTTC.

This chain uses TRBV19 with TRBJ2-3; D ambiguous. V dropped 5 bases and J dropped 2 bases, with 17 bases sitting between them. This CDR3 has 16 amino acids. Germline V gives CDR1 LNHDA, CDR2 SQIVND (reference sequence). The DNA for the CDR3 is TGTGCCAGTAGTGACGACTTCAGAGACTCCACAGATACGCAGTATTTT. This encodes CASSDDFRDSTDTQYF.

The chain is built from TRBV11-2 and TRBJ1-1, with a weak D call TRBD1 (6 bases). This CDR3 is built from 15 residues. Per the germline V gene, CDR1 is SGHAT and CDR2 is FQNNGV. V was shortened by 6 bases and J by 0 bases, with 14 bases between the two germline ends. The CDR3 DNA is TGTGCCAGCAGAAAAACCGGGACATTGAACACTGAAGCTTTCTTT. Amino acid sequence: CASRKTGTLNTEAFF.

The gene calls are TRBV28 and TRBJ2-7, with 8 bases aligning to TRBD1. The germline CDR1 and CDR2 sequences are MDHEN and SYDVKM. The CDR3 spans 13 residues. The CDR3 here is CAVRQGTSYEQYF. The CDR3 DNA follows: TGTGCTGTGAGACAGGGGACGTCCTACGAGCAGTACTTC.

The chain links TRBV30 to TRBJ1-1, with D hard to call. The CDR3 runs to 12 residues. CDR1 GTSNPN and CDR2 SVGIG come from the germline V gene (reference sequence). Trimming stripped 3 bases from V and 5 bases from J, with 10 bases between. The CDR3 DNA sequence: TGTGCCTGGAGGGACTTTGGGACTGAAGCTTTCTTT. Encoded protein: CAWRDFGTEAFF.

In this sample, this clone turned up once. The genes are TRBV5-1 and TRBJ1-2; 7 bases are shared with TRBD1. The CDR3 runs to 15 residues. Germline V gives CDR1 SGHRS, CDR2 YFSETQ. Trimming at V came to 0 bases and at J to 6 bases, leaving 8 bases not matched to a gene. The CDR3 nucleotides are TGCGCCAGCAGCTTGGGGACAGGTCGGGCCGATGGCTACACCTTC. It is translated as CASSLGTGRADGYTF.

The V call is TRBV19, the J call TRBJ2-6; the match to TRBD1 covers 9 bases. J was trimmed by 2 bases and V by 5 bases; bases with no gene match: 4. From germline, CDR1 is LNHDA and CDR2 SQIVND (reference sequence). This CDR3 has 16 amino acids. CDR3 in amino acids: CASSQGQGTGANVLTF. The CDR3 DNA is TGTGCCAGTAGTCAGGGACAGGGTACTGGGGCCAACGTCCTGACTTTC. The whole variable domain, filled in from reference TRBV19 and TRBJ2-6, reads DGGITQSPKYLFRKEGQNVTLSCEQNLNHDAMYWYRQDPGQGLRLIYYSQIVNDFQKGDIAEGYSVSREKKESFPLTVTSAQKNPTAFYLCASSQGQGTGANVLTFGAGSRLTVL.

This chain uses TRBV4-2 with TRBJ2-7; 12 nucleotides align to TRBD2. V shed 4 bases and J 5 bases; nucleotides not matched to a gene: 9. This CDR3 has 16 residues. Germline V gene data show CDR1 as LGHNA and CDR2 as YNFKEQ. The CDR3 spells CASSRGLAGGSDEQYF. CDR3 coding DNA: TGTGCCAGCAGCCGCGGCCTAGCGGGGGGGAGCGACGAGCAGTACTTC.

The chain is built from TRBV28 and TRBJ2-3, with D perhaps matching TRBD2 (6 bases). CDR3 length: 13 residues. Germline V gene data show CDR1 as MDHEN and CDR2 as SYDVKM. Deletions cut 8 bases from V and 3 bases from J, with 12 bases between. CDR3 residues: CASRRDRTDTQYF. The CDR3 DNA follows: TGTGCCAGCCGGCGGGATCGGACAGATACGCAGTATTTT.

The chain uses TRBV28 and TRBJ2-7, with a possible D match to TRBD2 (5 bases). The V gene lost 1 base and the J gene lost 0 bases, with 10 bases spanning the gap. This CDR3 is built from 15 residues. Germline V gene sequence: CDR1 MDHEN, CDR2 SYDVKM. Here the CDR3 reads CASSLSAASSYEQYF. The DNA for the CDR3 is TGTGCCAGCAGTTTATCAGCGGCGAGCTCCTACGAGCAGTACTTC.

This clone showed up just a few times. V usage is TRBV6-9 and J usage is TRBJ2-5, with D perhaps TRBD2 (6 bases). The J call is in doubt because the DNA end fits TRBJ2-7 better. CDR3 length equals 15 residues. Per germline, CDR1 MNHGY and CDR2 SVAAGI. The CDR3 sequence is CASSGVPGLPYEQYF. DNA for the CDR3: TGTGCCAGCAGTGGAGTACCGGGACTTCCATACGAGCAGTACTTC.